This TCR beta chain was retrieved from a study of T cells in women clearing cervical HPV infection. Study details: Donors had HPV16-related CIN3 or worse; 2 had invasive cancer. Study results and caveats: CIN3+ cases had significantly higher TCR repertoire richness than controls, but evenness did not differ.

In regard to this clone: No antigen is known for it.

Produced via immunoSEQ multiplex PCR; TCRdb's table is partial and in-frame only. Seen in this sample are 30,000 to 35,000 clones; the ten most common clones hold 1.4%. The source material was blood buffy coat. This receptor was identified in a woman between 18 and 75 years old with a cervical HPV16 infection that either progressed to CIN3+ or cleared (not recorded which).

The CDR3 is CASSFGGQINQPQHF. The part of the CDR3 DNA that was read is TGTGCCAGCAGCTTTGGGGGACAGATTAATCAGCCC. The rearrangement joins TRBV7-2 to TRBJ1-5, with 7 bases matching TRBD1. The read comes to an end 3 residues before the CDR3 does, leaving the germline J gene to fill in the end. The CDR3 covers 15 residues. From germline, CDR1 is SGHTA and CDR2 FQGNSA. Trimming cost V 3 bases and J 4 bases; bases outside gene matches: 6.